Listed below are T cell receptor beta chains from one sample, sequenced in a study of blood T cell repertoires in COVID-19. Using immunoSEQ multiplex PCR, the repertoire was profiled, and TCRdb retains in-frame clones only, with some absent. The sample consists of roughly 200,000 clones, around 90% of them appearing once. Sequencing input: PBMCs or T cells enriched from blood (not recorded which). These receptors were taken from a young woman who had recovered from COVID-19. Both conserved end residues are part of each CDR3. Each record gives: clone size, J gene, D gene, V gene, CDR3 DNA, CDR3 protein. The D gene is left open where the match is weak. Rows may omit the clone size; those that give it use once, few, many or a size class.

- TRBJ1-6 TRBD1 TRBV5-1 TGCGCCAGCAGCTCCTCACAGGGGGGAAAATCACCCCTCCACTTT CASSSSQGGKSPLHF
- TRBJ2-3 - TRBV11-2 TGTGCCAGCAGCTTACGCCGGGAGACAGATACGCAGTATTTT CASSLRRETDTQYF
- TRBJ2-7 - TRBV6-5 TGTGCCAGCACCCCATCAGGGTACGAGCAGTACTTC CASTPSGYEQYF
- TRBJ2-2 - TRBV9 TGTGCCAGCAGCCTACCCCGGACAGGGGAGCTGTTTTTT CASSLPRTGELFF
- TRBJ2-7 TRBD2 TRBV6-5 TGTGCCAGCAGTTCACCCAGACTAGCGGGGTACGAGCAGTACTTC CASSSPRLAGYEQYF
- TRBJ2-2 TRBD2 TRBV9 TGTGCCAGCAGCGTAGTTTCACTAGCGGGGAACACCGGGGAGCTGTTTTTT CASSVVSLAGNTGELFF
- TRBJ1-5 - TRBV7-3 TGTGCCAGCAGCTCGACACTCGGGACACCCTATAGCAATCAGCCCCAGCATTTT CASSSTLGTPYSNQPQHF
- TRBJ2-1 - TRBV11-2 TGTGCCAGCAGCTCCCTTGTGCGGGAGCAGTTCTTC CASSSLVREQFF
once TRBJ2-3 - TRBV9 TGTGCCAGCAGCGTAGGGGCGGGGCGGAGCACAGATACGCAGTATTTT CASSVGAGRSTDTQYF
- TRBJ2-3 TRBD2 TRBV3-1/TRBV3-2 TGTGCCAGCAGCCTTAGCCGCGGGGGTACAGATACGCAGTATTTT CASSLSRGGTDTQYF
once TRBJ2-1 TRBD1 TRBV5-1 TGCGCCAGCAGCGTGGGACAGGGGATATACAATGAGCAGTTCTTC CASSVGQGIYNEQFF
once TRBJ1-1 TRBD1 TRBV3-1/TRBV3-2 TGTGCCAGCAGCCGGGACAGGGAGTTTGGGAACACTGAAGCTTTCTTT CASSRDREFGNTEAFF
few TRBJ2-7 TRBD1 TRBV11-2 TGTGCCAGCAGCTTAGGTCCAGGGGGCTTCTACGAGCAGTACTTC CASSLGPGGFYEQYF
- TRBJ2-7 TRBD1 TRBV29-1 TGCAGCGTCCGCCAAGGCAGGGGGAGCTCCTACGAGCAGTACTTC CSVRQGRGSSYEQYF
- TRBJ1-2 - TRBV4-1 TGCGCCAGCAGCCAAGGGAGGACGCCTGCTTACACCTTC CASSQGRTPAYTF
- TRBJ2-7 TRBD1 TRBV19 TGTGCCAGTAGTCGAACCGGGACAGGATCCTACGAGCAGTACTTC CASSRTGTGSYEQYF
- TRBJ1-2 TRBD1 TRBV18 TGTGCCAGCTCACCGGACAGGGGTAGCGCTGGCTACACCTTC CASSPDRGSAGYTF
- TRBJ1-1 - TRBV14 TGTGCCAGCAGCTCTGAGCTGGACACTGAAGCTTTCTTT CASSSELDTEAFF
- TRBJ1-2 - TRBV4-3 TGCGCCAGCAGCCAAGGTCGGGTCAGGGGTGGCTATGGCTACACCTTC CASSQGRVRGGYGYTF
- TRBJ1-1 TRBD1 TRBV27 TGTGCCAGCGGTACGACAGGGGGCTTGGCTTTCTTT CASGTTGGLAFF
- TRBJ1-5 - TRBV27 TGTGCCAGCAGTTTGGGAAGGGAGGCGTTTAGCAATCAGCCCCAGCATTTT CASSLGREAFSNQPQHF
- TRBJ1-4 - TRBV24-1 TGTGCCACCAGTGATTTAGGGACACCCTTTTTT CATSDLGTPFF
- TRBJ2-7 TRBD1 TRBV5-1 TGCGCCAGCAGCTTACAGGGGGGCTACGAGCAGTACTTC CASSLQGGYEQYF
- TRBJ2-7 TRBD1 TRBV5-1 TGCGCCAGCAGCTTGGGGTACAGGGGAAGCTACGAGCAGTACTTC CASSLGYRGSYEQYF
- TRBJ1-2 TRBD1 TRBV10-3 TGTGCCATCAGTGAAACCCCGACAGGGTTATATGGCTACACCTTC CAISETPTGLYGYTF
- TRBJ2-7 TRBD2 TRBV7-2 TGTGCCAGCAGCCCCGGACTAGTGTATTATGAGCAGTACTTC CASSPGLVYYEQYF
- TRBJ1-4 - TRBV10-2 TGCGCCAGCGCATCCTCCTTTGGGCCGGGGACAACGCAAGGGGGACTGTTTTTT CASASSFGPGTTQGGLFF
- TRBJ2-7 - TRBV20-1 TGCAGTGTCCCGGACACTTGGGAGCAGTACTTC CSVPDTWEQYF
- TRBJ1-3 - TRBV18 TGTGCCAGCTCAACCGATTTAGAAAACACCATATATTTT CASSTDLENTIYF
once TRBJ2-3 - TRBV11-3 TGTGCCAGCAGCCGTAGCGCGTCCACAGATACGCAGTATTTT CASSRSASTDTQYF
- TRBJ1-3 - TRBV16 TGTGCCAGCAGCCAAGCCGGGAACTCTGGAAACACCATATATTTT CASSQAGNSGNTIYF
- TRBJ1-1 - TRBV7-6 TGTGCCAGCAGCTTAGGGCAGGGGCTCAGGAACACTGAAGCTTTCTTT CASSLGQGLRNTEAFF
- TRBJ1-1 - TRBV18 TGTGCCAGCTCACCATCGGAGGGTTTAGCTTTCTTT CASSPSEGLAFF
- TRBJ1-1 TRBD1 TRBV27 TGTGCCAGCAGTTTGGAGGGGACAGCGAACACTGAAGCTTTCTTT CASSLEGTANTEAFF
- TRBJ2-5 TRBD2 TRBV9 TGTGCCAGCAGCGTAGCTCGGGGGGAAGAGACCCAGTACTTC CASSVARGEETQYF
- TRBJ2-5 TRBD2 TRBV4-1 TGCGCCAGCAGCCAATTGTATGGCGGGGGGGCTGAGACCCAGTACTTC CASSQLYGGGAETQYF
- TRBJ2-1 TRBD2 TRBV4-3 TGCGCCAGCAGCCAAGATCAGGCGGGGGGATACTACAATGAGCAGTTCTTC CASSQDQAGGYYNEQFF
- TRBJ2-1 - TRBV2 TGTGCCAGCAACCCACAGGAGTACAATGAGCAGTTCTTC CASNPQEYNEQFF
- TRBJ1-4 TRBD1 TRBV4-3 TGCGCCAGCAGCCAAGGCGACAGGGAAAATGAAAAACTGTTTTTT CASSQGDRENEKLFF
- TRBJ1-5 - TRBV24-1 TGTGCCACCCCCGTCGCGTACCAGCCCCAGCATTTT CATPVAYQPQHF
- TRBJ1-6 - TRBV4-3 TGCGCCAGCAGCCTCGACAGATTCTATAATTCACCCCTCCACTTT CASSLDRFYNSPLHF
once TRBJ2-7 - TRBV6-5 TGTGCCAGCAGTTACACAGACTCCTACGAGCAGTACTTC CASSYTDSYEQYF
few TRBJ2-7 - TRBV18 TGTGCCAGCTCACCAGCCCCGGGGGCCTACGAGCAGTACTTC CASSPAPGAYEQYF
- TRBJ1-5 - TRBV30 TGTGCCTGGAGTGGACAGGGCAATCAGCCCCAGCATTTT CAWSGQGNQPQHF
- TRBJ2-7 TRBD2 TRBV5-1 TGCGCCAGCAGCCTAACCGGGACTAGCGCCTACGAGCAGTACTTC CASSLTGTSAYEQYF